This is a list of T cell receptor beta chains from one sample in a study of blood T cell repertoires in COVID-19. The assay was immunoSEQ multiplex PCR, and TCRdb's table has in-frame clones only and misses some. The data hold around 72,000 clones, with roughly 87% observed a single time. Sequencing input: peripheral blood. The source is a woman aged 50 to 60 with acute or convalescent COVID-19. CDR3s include the opening cysteine and the closing phenylalanine or tryptophan. D genes are given only for firm matches. The size of a clone is reported for some rows only, either as once, few or many, or as a class for expanded clones.

cdr3_nt	cdr3_aa	v_call	d_call	j_call	clone_size
TGTGCCAGCAGCAAGGAGGATGCAGTCGCCTACGAGCAGTACTTC	CASSKEDAVAYEQYF	TRBV11-3	-	TRBJ2-7	-
TGTGCCTGGAGTGTTCCCGGGACAGAGCCTTATGGCTACACCTTC	CAWSVPGTEPYGYTF	TRBV30	TRBD1	TRBJ1-2	-
TGTGCCAGCAGCCAAGATCTTCGGAGGGGCTACACCTTC	CASSQDLRRGYTF	TRBV3-1/TRBV3-2	-	TRBJ1-2	-
TGTGCCAGTAGTATGACCCGGGATCGCGCTTTCTTT	CASSMTRDRAFF	TRBV19	-	TRBJ1-1	few
TGTGCCAGCAGTTACTCGAACACGAACACTGAAGCTTTCTTT	CASSYSNTNTEAFF	TRBV6-5	-	TRBJ1-1	-
TGTGCCAGCAGTACGGGACAGGGGGTAAGTCAGCCCCAGCATTTT	CASSTGQGVSQPQHF	TRBV6-2/TRBV6-3	TRBD1	TRBJ1-5	-
TGCGCCAGCAGCTTAGGCAGGGGGGTCGGCACAGATACGCAGTATTTT	CASSLGRGVGTDTQYF	TRBV5-1	-	TRBJ2-3	-
TGCAGTGCTAGTAGGGGAACCCGGGGGTCGACCACCATATATTTT	CSASRGTRGSTTIYF	TRBV20-1	-	TRBJ1-3	-
TGCGCCAGCAGCCAAGAAACGGGGGGCGGGTCTGAAGCTTTCTTT	CASSQETGGGSEAFF	TRBV4-3	-	TRBJ1-1	-
TGTGCCAGCAGTGAAGCAGGGCGGGCGGCGGATACGCAGTATTTT	CASSEAGRAADTQYF	TRBV6-1	-	TRBJ2-3	-
TGTGCCAGCAGGGCCCGGGACATGGACTACGAGCAGTACTTC	CASRARDMDYEQYF	TRBV2	-	TRBJ2-7	-
TGTGCCAGCAGTTACGGGGGGACCTATAGCAATCAGCCCCAGCATTTT	CASSYGGTYSNQPQHF	TRBV6-2/TRBV6-3	-	TRBJ1-5	once
TGCGCCAGCAGTCGGACAGGGGAAGAAAAACTGTTTTTT	CASSRTGEEKLFF	TRBV4-1	TRBD1	TRBJ1-4	-
TGTGCCATCAGTGAGCCCGGGACAGGGGACCCCTACGAGCAGTACTTC	CAISEPGTGDPYEQYF	TRBV10-3	TRBD1	TRBJ2-7	-
TGTGCCAGCAGTTCCCGGGACAGGGGGACCTACGAGCAGTACTTC	CASSSRDRGTYEQYF	TRBV28	TRBD1	TRBJ2-7	few
TGTGCCAGCATGGGGGCCACAGGTTTAGCAGATACGCAGTATTTT	CASMGATGLADTQYF	TRBV2	-	TRBJ2-3	-
TGTGCCAGCAGTGAAGGACTAGCCTACGAGCAGTACTTC	CASSEGLAYEQYF	TRBV6-1	-	TRBJ2-7	-
TGTGCCAGCAGTTTTTGGGGGGAAACTGAAAAACTGTTTTTT	CASSFWGETEKLFF	TRBV28	-	TRBJ1-4	-
TGTGCCAGCAGGTTACTGGGCGGGGATGAGCAGTTCTTC	CASRLLGGDEQFF	TRBV25-1	-	TRBJ2-1	once
TGTGCCAGCAGGATTGACGGCGGGGCAGATACGCAGTATTTT	CASRIDGGADTQYF	TRBV5-6	-	TRBJ2-3	-
TGTGCCAGAACGCTAGCCAACTCCTACGAGCAGTACTTC	CARTLANSYEQYF	TRBV19	-	TRBJ2-7	-
TGTGCCAGCAGCGTATCCCAGTATAATTCACCCCTCCACTTT	CASSVSQYNSPLHF	TRBV9	-	TRBJ1-6	-
TGTGCCAGCAGCCAAGATCCGGGACTAGCTTCAGATACGCAGTATTTT	CASSQDPGLASDTQYF	TRBV14	TRBD2	TRBJ2-3	-
TGTGCCAGCAGCTTAGGGCAGGGGGCTTACAATGAGCAGTTCTTC	CASSLGQGAYNEQFF	TRBV13	TRBD1	TRBJ2-1	-
TGCGCCAGCAGCCAGGACAGTAATCAGCCCCAGCATTTT	CASSQDSNQPQHF	TRBV5-1	-	TRBJ1-5	-
TGTGCCAGCAGCCAAGAAGGGCAGGGGAGAACGGGCTACACCTTC	CASSQEGQGRTGYTF	TRBV4-2	-	TRBJ1-2	-
TGTGCCTGGAATACCCCCCAGAACTATGGCTACACCTTC	CAWNTPQNYGYTF	TRBV30	-	TRBJ1-2	-
TGTGCCAGCAGCCAAACAGGGACTGAGCAGTTCTTC	CASSQTGTEQFF	TRBV3-1/TRBV3-2	-	TRBJ2-1	-
TGTGCCAGCAGCCAGGGGAGTACCTACAATGAGCAGTTCTTC	CASSQGSTYNEQFF	TRBV3-1/TRBV3-2	-	TRBJ2-1	-
TGTGCCAGCAGCCGAACGGGGATCAATCAGCCCCAGCATTTT	CASSRTGINQPQHF	TRBV5-6	-	TRBJ1-5	few